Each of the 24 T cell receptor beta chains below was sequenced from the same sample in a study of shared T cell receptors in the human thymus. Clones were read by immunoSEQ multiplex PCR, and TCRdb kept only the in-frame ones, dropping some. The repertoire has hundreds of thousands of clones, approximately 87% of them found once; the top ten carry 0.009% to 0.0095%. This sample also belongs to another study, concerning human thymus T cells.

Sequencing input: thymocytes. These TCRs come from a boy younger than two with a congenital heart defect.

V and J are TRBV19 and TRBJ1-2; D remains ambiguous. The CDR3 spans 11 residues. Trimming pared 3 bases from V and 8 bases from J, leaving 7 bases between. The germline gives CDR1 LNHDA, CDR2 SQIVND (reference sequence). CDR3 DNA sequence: TGTGCCAGTAGTATCACAGACGGCTACACCTTC. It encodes CASSITDGYTF.

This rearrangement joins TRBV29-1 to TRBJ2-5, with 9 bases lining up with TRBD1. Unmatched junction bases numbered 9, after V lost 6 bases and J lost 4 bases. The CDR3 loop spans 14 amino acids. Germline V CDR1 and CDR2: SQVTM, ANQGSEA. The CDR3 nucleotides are TGCAGCGTCGGCCGGACAGGGGATGGAGAGACCCAGTACTTC. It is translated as CSVGRTGDGETQYF.

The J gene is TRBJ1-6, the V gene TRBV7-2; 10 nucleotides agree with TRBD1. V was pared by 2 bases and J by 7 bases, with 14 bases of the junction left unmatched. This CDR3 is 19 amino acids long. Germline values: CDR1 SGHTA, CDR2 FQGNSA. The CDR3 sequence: CASSLPKPGAGQGNSPLHF. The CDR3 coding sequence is TGTGCCAGCAGCTTACCAAAACCGGGGGCGGGACAGGGGAATTCACCCCTCCACTTT.

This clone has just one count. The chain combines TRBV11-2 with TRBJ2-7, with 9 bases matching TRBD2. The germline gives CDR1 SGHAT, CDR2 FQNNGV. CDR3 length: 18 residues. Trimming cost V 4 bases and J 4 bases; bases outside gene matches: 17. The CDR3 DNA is TGTGCCAGCAGCTCCGCCTCGGTTGGGGCGGGAGGGCCGTACGAGCAGTACTTC. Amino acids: CASSSASVGAGGPYEQYF.

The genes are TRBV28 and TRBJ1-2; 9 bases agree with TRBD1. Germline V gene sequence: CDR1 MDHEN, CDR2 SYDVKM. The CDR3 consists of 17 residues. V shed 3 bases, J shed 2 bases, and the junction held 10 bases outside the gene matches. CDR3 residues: CASSFGDREYLNYGYTF. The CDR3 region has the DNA TGTGCCAGCAGTTTCGGGGACAGGGAGTATTTAAACTATGGCTACACCTTC.

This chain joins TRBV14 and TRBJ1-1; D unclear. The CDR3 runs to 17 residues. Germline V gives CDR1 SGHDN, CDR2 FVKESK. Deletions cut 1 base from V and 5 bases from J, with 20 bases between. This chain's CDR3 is CASSQVTSVLLKTEAFF. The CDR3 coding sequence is TGTGCCAGCAGCCAAGTAACAAGTGTCCTTCTCAAGACTGAAGCTTTCTTT.

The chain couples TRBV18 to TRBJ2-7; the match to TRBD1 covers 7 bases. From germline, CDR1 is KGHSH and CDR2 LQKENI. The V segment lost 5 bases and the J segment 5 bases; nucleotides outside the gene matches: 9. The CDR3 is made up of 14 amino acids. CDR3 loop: CASSSTTGSDEQYF. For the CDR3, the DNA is TGTGCCAGCTCATCGACGACAGGGAGCGACGAGCAGTACTTC.

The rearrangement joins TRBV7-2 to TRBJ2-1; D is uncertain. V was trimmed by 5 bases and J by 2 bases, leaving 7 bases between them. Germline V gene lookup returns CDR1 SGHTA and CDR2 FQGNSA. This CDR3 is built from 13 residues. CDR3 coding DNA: TGTGCCAGCAGCCAAGACACCTACAATGAGCAGTTCTTC. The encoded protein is CASSQDTYNEQFF.

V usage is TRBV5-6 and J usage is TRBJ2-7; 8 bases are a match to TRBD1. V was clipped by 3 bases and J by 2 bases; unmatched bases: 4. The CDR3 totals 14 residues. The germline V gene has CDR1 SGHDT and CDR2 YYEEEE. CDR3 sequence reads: CASSWTGTPYEQYF. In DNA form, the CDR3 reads TGTGCCAGCAGCTGGACAGGGACCCCCTACGAGCAGTACTTC.

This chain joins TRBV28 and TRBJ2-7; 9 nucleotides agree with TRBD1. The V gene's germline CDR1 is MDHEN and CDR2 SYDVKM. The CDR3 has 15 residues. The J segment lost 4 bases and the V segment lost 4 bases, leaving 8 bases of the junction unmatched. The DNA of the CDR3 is TGTGCCAGCAGTTACCCCGGGACAGGGAATTACGAGCAGTACTTC. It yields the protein CASSYPGTGNYEQYF.

CDR3 DNA sequence: TGCGCCAGCAGCCGCCGCGAACCCGCGGTGGTCCCCTACGAGCAGTACTTC. As protein: CASSRREPAVVPYEQYF. The rearrangement links TRBV5-1 to TRBJ2-7; D ambiguous. Looked up from germline, CDR1 is SGHRS and CDR2 is YFSETQ. The length of the CDR3 is 17 residues. The V end lost 4 bases, the J end lost 2 bases, and 22 bases lay between the germline ends.

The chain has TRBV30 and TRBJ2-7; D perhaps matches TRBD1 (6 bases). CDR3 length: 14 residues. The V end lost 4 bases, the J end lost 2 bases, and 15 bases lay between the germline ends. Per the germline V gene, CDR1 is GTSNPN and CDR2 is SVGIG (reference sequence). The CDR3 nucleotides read TGTGCCTGGACCAAAACAGGGTACCCCTACGAGCAGTACTTC. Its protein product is CAWTKTGYPYEQYF. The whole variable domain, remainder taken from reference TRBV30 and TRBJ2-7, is SQTIHQWPATLVQPVGSPLSLECTVEGTSNPNLYWYRQAAGRGLQLLFYSVGIGQISSEVPQNLSASRPQDRQFILSSKKLLLSDSGFYLCAWTKTGYPYEQYFGPGTRLTVT.

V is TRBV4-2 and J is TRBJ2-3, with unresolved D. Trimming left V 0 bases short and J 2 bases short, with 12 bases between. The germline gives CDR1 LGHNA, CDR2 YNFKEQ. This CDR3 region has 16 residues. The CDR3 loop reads CASSQDYLFYTDTQYF. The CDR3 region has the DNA TGTGCCAGCAGCCAAGATTATCTCTTTTACACAGATACGCAGTATTTT.

The CDR3: CASSQDTIGQGSNQPQHF. The CDR3 nucleotides are TGCGCCAGCAGCCAAGATACCATTGGGCAGGGTAGCAATCAGCCCCAGCATTTT. The rearrangement joins TRBV4-3 to TRBJ1-5, with D perhaps TRBD1 (5 bases). Trimming removed 0 bases at V and 0 bases at J, with 15 bases between. The CDR3 length is 18 residues. CDR1 LGHNA and CDR2 YSLEER come from the germline V gene.

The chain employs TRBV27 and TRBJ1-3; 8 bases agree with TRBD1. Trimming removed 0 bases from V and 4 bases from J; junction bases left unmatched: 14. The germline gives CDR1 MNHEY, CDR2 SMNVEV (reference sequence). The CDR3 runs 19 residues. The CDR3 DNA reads TGTGCCAGCAGTTTATCTATGGGACAGGCCGAGGTGGGGGGAAACACCATATATTTT. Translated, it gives CASSLSMGQAEVGGNTIYF.

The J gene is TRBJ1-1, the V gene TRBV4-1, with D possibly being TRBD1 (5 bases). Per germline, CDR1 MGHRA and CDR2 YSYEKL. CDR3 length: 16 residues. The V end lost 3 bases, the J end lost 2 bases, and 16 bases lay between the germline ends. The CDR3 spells CASSHHKVQGNTEAFF. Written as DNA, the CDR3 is TGCGCCAGCAGCCACCACAAGGTCCAGGGTAACACTGAAGCTTTCTTT.

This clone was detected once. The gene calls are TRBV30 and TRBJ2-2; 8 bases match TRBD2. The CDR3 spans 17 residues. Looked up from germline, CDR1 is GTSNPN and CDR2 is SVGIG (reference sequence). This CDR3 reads CASRPGGGRTRSGELFF. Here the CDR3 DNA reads TGTGCATCCCGACCGGGTGGCGGGAGGACGAGGTCCGGGGAGCTGTTTTTT. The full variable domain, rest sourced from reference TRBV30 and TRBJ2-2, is SQTIHQWPATLVQPVGSPLSLECTVEGTSNPNLYWYRQAAGRGLQLLFYSVGIGQISSEVPQNLSASRPQDRQFILSSKKLLLSDSGFYLCASRPGGGRTRSGELFFGEGSRLTVL.

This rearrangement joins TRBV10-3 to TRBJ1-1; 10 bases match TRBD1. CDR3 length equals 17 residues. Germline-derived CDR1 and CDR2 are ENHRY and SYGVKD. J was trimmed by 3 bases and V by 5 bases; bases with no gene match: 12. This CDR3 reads CAISQDRGRIWDTEAFF. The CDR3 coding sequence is TGTGCCATCAGTCAAGACAGGGGGCGAATTTGGGACACTGAAGCTTTCTTT.

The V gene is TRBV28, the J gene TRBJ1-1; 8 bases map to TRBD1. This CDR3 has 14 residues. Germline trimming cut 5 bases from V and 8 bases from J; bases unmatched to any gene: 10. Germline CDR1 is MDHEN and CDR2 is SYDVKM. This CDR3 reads CASSTTGTGPEAFF. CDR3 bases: TGTGCCAGCAGTACTACCGGGACAGGTCCCGAAGCTTTCTTT.

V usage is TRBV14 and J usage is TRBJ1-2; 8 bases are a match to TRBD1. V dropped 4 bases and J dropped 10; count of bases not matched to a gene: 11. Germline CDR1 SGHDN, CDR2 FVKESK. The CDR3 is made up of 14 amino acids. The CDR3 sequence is CASSPGQGRIDYTF. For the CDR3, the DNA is TGTGCCAGCAGCCCTGGACAGGGTAGAATAGACTACACCTTC.

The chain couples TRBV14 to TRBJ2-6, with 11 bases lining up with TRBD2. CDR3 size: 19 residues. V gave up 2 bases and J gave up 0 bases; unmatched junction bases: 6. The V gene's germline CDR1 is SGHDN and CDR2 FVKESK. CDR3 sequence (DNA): TGTGCCAGCAGCCAAATACTAGCGGGAGAAATCTCTGGGGCCAACGTCCTGACTTTC. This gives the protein CASSQILAGEISGANVLTF.

CDR3 nucleotides: TGCAGCGCGGGGAAACGACTAGCGGGATCCACAGATACGCAGTATTTT. Its protein is CSAGKRLAGSTDTQYF. The chain recombines TRBV29-1 with TRBJ2-3, with TRBD2 matching over 11 bases. Looked up from germline, CDR1 is SQVTM and CDR2 is ANQGSEA. CDR3 length: 16 amino acids. J lost 2 bases, V lost 7 bases, and 11 bases had no gene match.

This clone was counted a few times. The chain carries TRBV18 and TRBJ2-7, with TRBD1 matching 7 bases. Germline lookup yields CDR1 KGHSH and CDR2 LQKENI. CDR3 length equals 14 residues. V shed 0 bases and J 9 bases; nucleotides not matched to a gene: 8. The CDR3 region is CASSPPDRPGRQYF. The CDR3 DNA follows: TGTGCCAGCTCACCACCGGACAGGCCTGGCAGGCAGTACTTC.

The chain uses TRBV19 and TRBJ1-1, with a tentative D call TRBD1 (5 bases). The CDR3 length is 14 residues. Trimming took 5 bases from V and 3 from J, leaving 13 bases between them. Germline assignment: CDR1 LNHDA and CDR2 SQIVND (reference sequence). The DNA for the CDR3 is TGTGCCAGTAGTGCCGAAACAGGTGACACTGAAGCTTTCTTT. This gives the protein CASSAETGDTEAFF.